Listed below are T cell receptor beta chains from one sample, sequenced in a study of early T cells in non-severe SARS-CoV-2 infection. TCRdb itself ran the 5' RACE reads through MiXCR, one entry per CDR3 protein. The sample consists of approximately 28,000 distinct CDR3 sequences, 4.6% of them appearing once. The material sequenced was whole blood, taken at baseline. These receptors were collected from an adult who was a healthcare worker with PCR-confirmed SARS-CoV-2 infection or an uninfected control (not recorded which). CDR3s include the opening cysteine and the closing phenylalanine or tryptophan. D genes are given only for firm matches. Some rows have no size entry. The others give once, few or many, or a class for an expanded clone.

few,11,-,TRBJ1-1,TRBV29-1,TGCAGCGTCAGGGGGAACACTGAAGCTTTCTTT,CSVRGNTEAFF
many,14,-,TRBJ2-3,TRBV24-1,TGTGCCACCAGTGCGACAGGTCCCACAGATACGCAGTATTTT,CATSATGPTDTQYF
-,11,-,TRBJ1-1,TRBV20-1,TGCAGTGCTAAGCCAAACACTGAAGCTTTCTTT,CSAKPNTEAFF
many,13,-,TRBJ2-1,TRBV29-1,TGCAGCGTTCTCCAACAGGACTACAATGAGCAGTTCTTC,CSVLQQDYNEQFF
many,13,-,TRBJ2-3,TRBV6-4,TGTGCCAGCAGTGAGCGGGACACAGATACGCAGTATTTT,CASSERDTDTQYF
many,15,TRBD1,TRBJ2-7,TRBV6-1,TGTGCCAGCAGTGGGACAGGGGAGCGGACCTACGAGCAGTACTTC,CASSGTGERTYEQYF
many,13,TRBD2,TRBJ2-1,TRBV15,TGTGCCACCGCCAGCGGGAGGGCTAATGAGCAGTTCTTC,CATASGRANEQFF
many,15,-,TRBJ1-5,TRBV5-6,TGTGCCAGCAGCGACGGTCTAAACGGCAATCAGCCCCAGCATTTT,CASSDGLNGNQPQHF
many,13,-,TRBJ2-7,TRBV30,TGTGCCGGGGAGGACAGCGCTTCCTACGAGCAGTACTTC,CAGEDSASYEQYF
many,15,-,TRBJ2-7,TRBV6-2/TRBV6-3,TGTGCCAGCAGTTACGACCCCGGGGAGGCTTACGAGCAGTACTTC,CASSYDPGEAYEQYF
many,13,-,TRBJ2-7,TRBV24-1,TGTGCCACCAGTGGAGGGGGTACCTACGAGCAGTACTTC,CATSGGGTYEQYF
many,15,-,TRBJ2-7,TRBV12-3/TRBV12-4,TGTGCCAGCAGTGGACACCTCGCGGCATCCTACGAGCAGTACTTC,CASSGHLAASYEQYF
-,15,-,TRBJ2-7,TRBV12-3/TRBV12-4,TGTGCCAGCAGTTTAATCCCAGGCTCGTCCTACGAGCAGTACTTC,CASSLIPGSSYEQYF
many,15,-,TRBJ2-6,TRBV6-6,TGTGCCAGCACGAACGGTCGCTCTGGGGCCAACGTCCTGACTTTC,CASTNGRSGANVLTF
many,15,TRBD2,TRBJ2-1,TRBV12-3/TRBV12-4,TGTGCCAGCACCAAACTAGCGGGAGGAGTCAATGAGCAGTTCTTC,CASTKLAGGVNEQFF
-,11,-,TRBJ2-1,TRBV19,TGTGCCACTTACAGGGAGGATGAGCAGTTCTTC,CATYREDEQFF
many,14,-,TRBJ2-1,TRBV7-2,TGTGCCAGCAGCCCACCGGCCGGAATCTCTGAGCAGTTCTTC,CASSPPAGISEQFF
many,14,-,TRBJ2-2,TRBV20-1,TGCAGTGCCGGGCGGGGCAGGAACACCGGGGAGCTGTTTTTT,CSAGRGRNTGELFF
medium-sized,14,-,TRBJ2-7,TRBV20-1,TGCAGTGGGCAGTCCCCGCGCAGGGTAAACGAGCAGTACTTC,CSGQSPRRVNEQYF
many,19,-,TRBJ2-6,TRBV9,TGTGCCAGCAGCGTAGCCGCTGAAGGGGCGAGAGTTGGGGCCAACGTCCTGACTTTC,CASSVAAEGARVGANVLTF
many,15,-,TRBJ2-7,TRBV12-3/TRBV12-4,TGTGCCAGCAGTTTCCGGGACCCCGGGAATATCAAGCAGTACTTC,CASSFRDPGNIKQYF
-,11,TRBD1,TRBJ1-1,TRBV27,TGTGCCAGCAGGGTAGGGGGCGAAGCTTTCTTT,CASRVGGEAFF
many,16,-,TRBJ2-1,TRBV19,TGTGCCAGTAGTCCCCGGGCCAGGGGATCCTACAATGAGCAGTTCTTC,CASSPRARGSYNEQFF
many,12,-,TRBJ2-1,TRBV15,TGTGCCACCAGCAGAGATAGAAATGAGCAGTTCTTC,CATSRDRNEQFF
few,17,TRBD2,TRBJ2-1,TRBV14,TGTGCCAGCAGCCAAACCGGGACTAGCCTACCCTACAATGAGCAGTTCTTC,CASSQTGTSLPYNEQFF
many,12,-,TRBJ2-1,TRBV4-2,TGTGCCAGCAGCGGGTCCTACAATGAGCAGTTCTTC,CASSGSYNEQFF
many,15,-,TRBJ2-1,TRBV7-9,TGTGCCAGCAACTCCCCCCCTGGGGGGAACAATGAGCAGTTCTTC,CASNSPPGGNNEQFF
many,15,-,TRBJ2-3,TRBV4-3,TGCGCCAGCAGCCCGACCCGTCTGGGCACAGATACGCAGTATTTT,CASSPTRLGTDTQYF